This T cell receptor (beta chain) came from a study of T-cell reconstitution after alpha-beta-depleted transplantation in children. Library preparation (for TCRbeta) was performed with unique molecular identifiers. TCRdb itself ran the PCR reads through MiXCR, one entry per CDR3 protein. The sample records around 45,000 distinct CDR3 sequences, roughly 50% being singletons. V lost 5 bases, J lost 2 bases, and 25 bases lay in between. CDR1 MNHNS and CDR2 SASEGT come from the germline V gene. This CDR3 is 18 amino acids long. This clonotype was sampled from a boy under three years old with SCID, due to receive a stem cell transplant. The input for sequencing was peripheral blood, taken before TCRalphabeta/CD19-depleted stem cell transplant. V usage is TRBV6-1 and J usage is TRBJ2-7; either TRBD1 or TRBD2 may fit D (7 bases each). The CDR3 region has the DNA TGTGCCAGCAGTCCACAGGGGCTCCGGGGCGGGGGTACCTACGAGCAGTACTTC. This codes for CASSPQGLRGGGTYEQYF.